The 3 T cell receptor beta chains below were found in one sample sequenced in a study of T cells in tumors after PD-1 blockade. Method: immunoSEQ multiplex PCR; TCRdb's copy keeps in-frame clones and lacks some. The profile shows 10,000 to 15,000 clones, 63% of them singletons. The source was tumor tissue, collected before anti-PD-1 treatment. The receptors come from a human donor with cutaneous squamous cell carcinoma.

By sample fraction, this clone is medium-sized. This chain joins TRBV19 and TRBJ1-1, with TRBD1 matching over 7 bases. J lost 0 bases, V lost 3 bases, and 1 base had no gene match. This CDR3 spans 14 amino acids. Germline V gene data show CDR1 as LNHDA and CDR2 as SQIVND (reference sequence). The CDR3 coding sequence is TGTGCCAGTAGTATGGGACAGATGAACACTGAAGCTTTCTTT. Translated: CASSMGQMNTEAFF. Variable domain in full (rest from reference TRBV19 and TRBJ1-1): DGGITQSPKYLFRKEGQNVTLSCEQNLNHDAMYWYRQDPGQGLRLIYYSQIVNDFQKGDIAEGYSVSREKKESFPLTVTSAQKNPTAFYLCASSMGQMNTEAFFGQGTRLTVV.

This sequence joins TRBV19 and TRBJ1-1; 7 bases line up with TRBD1. The CDR3 contains 13 residues. CDR1 is LNHDA and CDR2 is SQIVND in the germline V gene (reference sequence). V was clipped by 6 bases and J by 1 base; unmatched bases: 2. The CDR3 loop is CASSRDRNTEAFF. CDR3 bases: TGTGCCAGTAGCCGGGACAGGAACACTGAAGCTTTCTTT.

The J gene is TRBJ1-3, the V gene TRBV27; no definite D call. Germline CDR1 reads MNHEY; CDR2 reads SMNVEV (reference sequence). The CDR3 totals 14 residues. Deletions cut 1 base from V and 0 bases from J, with 4 bases between. In nucleotides, the CDR3 is TGTGCCAGCAGTTTATTTGGCTCTGGAAACACCATATATTTT. Translation: CASSLFGSGNTIYF.